This T cell receptor beta chain originates from a study of Graves' ophthalmopathy and Graves' hyperthyroidism. Study findings and constraints: Most thyroid clonotypes expanded beyond 0.001 frequency were also found in blood.

TCR beta CDR3 regions were amplified from RNA transcripts. The workflow started with a first-round RT-PCR run with HTBI primers and then moved on to a second-round multiplex PCR. TCRdb re-derived calls from the multiplex PCR reads in MiXCR, one entry per CDR3 protein. The sample lists around 670,000 distinct CDR3 sequences, roughly two fifths occurring once. To note about this clonotype: Its matching antigen is unknown.

Trimming removed 3 bases from V and 1 base from J; junction bases left unmatched: 5. Germline values: CDR1 KGHDR, CDR2 SFDVKD. The CDR3 is made up of 16 amino acids. The source of this sequence is an adult man with Graves' ophthalmopathy. This chain connects TRBV24-1 to TRBJ2-3; 8 bases map to TRBD1. Sequencing was done on a sample of peripheral blood. CDR3 protein: CATSDPGGSRTDTQYF. The CDR3 DNA reads as TGTGCCACCAGTGATCCAGGGGGCTCGCGCACAGATACGCAGTATTTT.